The rows below give T cell receptor beta chains drawn from one sample of a study of human T cells and chemical hapten exposure. TCRdb reprocessed the RACE reads with MiXCR, giving one entry per CDR3 protein. The sample includes around 75,000 distinct CDR3 sequences, roughly 10% of them seen just once. Sequenced material: whole blood, taken in connection with sensitization to the hapten diphenylcyclopropenone (DPC). Source of these receptors: a woman in her sixties with alopecia areata. Some clones in this sample may be carry-over from other donors' samples. The CDR3 runs from the conserved cysteine through the conserved F or W. Only part of the rows carry a size: once, few, many, or a class if the clone is expanded.

J,size,V,CDR3
TRBJ2-1,-,TRBV11-2,CASSSSGGQFF
TRBJ2-7,-,TRBV11-2,CASSLTAPVGAYEQYF
TRBJ2-7,many,TRBV20-1,CSAAANYEQYF
TRBJ1-2,few,TRBV20-1,CSARAGDGYTF
TRBJ1-1,few,TRBV29-1,CSVHLQVGTEAFF
TRBJ2-5,few,TRBV2,CASDRVQETQYF
TRBJ2-1,many,TRBV7-9,CASSSSMGPQGDEQFF
TRBJ2-5,few,TRBV12-3/TRBV12-4,CASILAGADWEETQYF
TRBJ2-5,-,TRBV28,CASSWTEETQYF
TRBJ2-5,-,TRBV7-3,CASSSGTAEETQYF
TRBJ1-5,few,TRBV9,CASSVAGQINQPQHF
TRBJ2-7,-,TRBV7-9,CASTGQTYYEQYF
TRBJ2-7,many,TRBV9,CASSVVRTGRKVGETYEQYF
TRBJ1-2,many,TRBV24-1,CATSDFGGVYTF
TRBJ1-2,few,TRBV6-2/TRBV6-3,CASRNYGYTF
TRBJ1-1,few,TRBV3-1,CASSQANGAEAFF
TRBJ2-5,-,TRBV7-9,CASSATSGGDPQYF
TRBJ2-5,few,TRBV10-1,CASAYPAVARETQYF
TRBJ1-5,-,TRBV3-1,CASGAGTDGDQPQHF
TRBJ2-3,-,TRBV6-6,CASSYEGALGDTQYF
TRBJ1-1,many,TRBV29-1,CSVLPAGRNTEAFF
TRBJ2-7,few,TRBV7-7,CASSPGARDSYEQYF
TRBJ1-1,few,TRBV13,CASSFGTGRRALNTEAFF
TRBJ2-7,few,TRBV9,CASARTGTDYEQYF
TRBJ2-6,few,TRBV9,CASSVGGVRIPVLTF
TRBJ1-2,many,TRBV3-1,CASSPTGYGYTF
TRBJ1-5,many,TRBV7-8,CASSLGEVFNQPQHF
TRBJ2-7,-,TRBV5-6,CASSWGRTKGTEQYF
TRBJ1-2,few,TRBV20-1,CSVLQTNYGYTF
TRBJ1-5,-,TRBV4-1,CASSSHGMDIASGQPQHF
TRBJ1-5,few,TRBV18,CASSPTVQGNQPQHF
TRBJ1-6,-,TRBV20-1,CSASVDSSYNSPLHF
TRBJ2-5,few,TRBV5-1,CASSDGLAQETQYF
TRBJ2-2,-,TRBV9,CASNVGLSTGELFF
TRBJ2-7,-,TRBV10-3,CAIIRELGYEQYF
TRBJ1-1,-,TRBV25-1,CASSRRIGGNTEAFF
TRBJ1-2,many,TRBV6-1,CASWAGQANYYGYTF